This T cell receptor (beta chain) was captured in a study of identical twins. General study findings and limits: Not following the same donors, the study drew its conclusions from cross-sectional statistical analysis. The models gave estimates that fell short of the out-of-frame TCR alpha sharing seen in monozygotic twins.

Worth noting for this clonotype: Its antigen is unknown.

A universal primer site was created by template switching, with the cDNA bearing unique molecular identifiers. TCRdb reprocessed the 5' RACE reads with MiXCR, giving one entry per CDR3 protein. The data show more than 400,000 distinct CDR3 sequences, 12% to 15% seen once. The germline V gene encodes CDR1 SGHTA and CDR2 FQGNSA. This CDR3 region has 14 residues. V lost 3 bases and J lost 2, with 11 bases in between. The sample also formed part of further work on yellow fever vaccine responses in identical twins. From that study: Vaccine T cell responses of twins reportedly seemed partly convergent and partly personalized.

This receptor was taken from a woman younger than 35 in good health. The chain combines TRBV7-2 with TRBJ2-7; no definite D call. The sequenced sample was CD4+ T cells sorted from blood. CDR3 in amino acids: CASSLTPNTYEQYF. DNA for the CDR3: TGTGCCAGCAGCTTGACCCCCAATACCTACGAGCAGTACTTC.